This passage covers 26 T cell receptor beta chains from one sample sequenced in a study of blood T cell repertoires in COVID-19. Libraries were prepared by immunoSEQ multiplex PCR; TCRdb keeps only in-frame clonotypes and omits some of them. In the table there are 310,000 or so clones, more than 75% of which are singletons. Sequenced: PBMCs or T cells enriched from blood (not recorded which). Source of these receptors: a woman between 18 and 29 years old who had recovered from COVID-19.

The chain links TRBV5-4 to TRBJ2-2, with D perhaps matching TRBD2 (5 bases). V gave up 4 bases and J gave up 5 bases, with 18 bases separating them. Germline CDR1 is SGHNT and CDR2 is YYREEE (reference sequence). This CDR3 has 16 amino acids. This CDR3 reads CASSAWVSSGTGELFF. DNA for the CDR3: TGTGCCAGCAGCGCCTGGGTCTCATCGGGGACCGGGGAGCTGTTTTTT.

This clone was observed a few times. V usage is TRBV2 and J usage is TRBJ1-3, with a possible D match to TRBD1 (6 bases). This CDR3 is 18 amino acids long. With 4 bases removed from V and 0 bases from J, the gap between germline ends came to 19 bases. CDR1 SNHLY and CDR2 FYNNEI come from the germline V gene. The chain's CDR3 is CASSGTDYYFSSGNTIYF. The CDR3 DNA reads as TGTGCCAGCAGTGGGACAGACTACTATTTCAGCTCTGGAAACACCATATATTTT.

This chain connects TRBV10-1 to TRBJ2-5, with D perhaps TRBD2 (5 bases). CDR3 length: 14 residues. Germline V lookup: CDR1 WNHNN, CDR2 SYGVQD (reference sequence). Between the trimmed V and J ends, which lost 6 bases and 1 base, there was a span of 12 bases. CDR3 amino acids: CASRLLARQETQYF. The DNA of the CDR3 is TGCGCCAGCAGACTTCTAGCACGCCAAGAGACCCAGTACTTC.

This chain joins TRBV5-1 and TRBJ1-1, with D tentatively TRBD1 (5 bases). This CDR3 comprises 12 residues. V dropped 4 bases and J dropped 3 bases, with 7 bases sitting between them. Germline V gene data show CDR1 as SGHRS and CDR2 as YFSETQ. The CDR3 reads CASSEQDTEAFF. The CDR3, as DNA: TGCGCCAGCAGCGAACAGGACACTGAAGCTTTCTTT.

This clone was observed once. This sequence joins TRBV28 and TRBJ1-2, with TRBD1 as a possible D gene (6 bases). The CDR3 loop spans 15 amino acids. Trimming took 3 bases from V and 3 from J, leaving 14 bases between them. Looked up from germline, CDR1 is MDHEN and CDR2 is SYDVKM. The CDR3 nucleotides read TGTGCCAGCAGTTTGTCAGGGGCGGCGCACTATGGCTACACCTTC. It is translated as CASSLSGAAHYGYTF.

The V and J genes are TRBV6-5 and TRBJ1-5; TRBD1 aligns across 12 bases. The CDR3 totals 15 residues. Per germline, CDR1 MNHEY and CDR2 SVGAGI. J was trimmed by 4 bases and V by 5 bases; bases with no gene match: 3. In DNA form, the CDR3 reads TGTGCCAGCAGTCCGGGACAGGGGGCGAATCAGCCCCAGCATTTT. This sequence encodes CASSPGQGANQPQHF.

The chain has TRBV7-9 and TRBJ2-1, with 8 nucleotides matching TRBD2. The CDR3 has 12 residues. CDR1 is SEHNR, CDR2 FQNEAQ, per germline (reference sequence). The V segment lost 5 bases and the J segment 10 bases; nucleotides outside the gene matches: 4. The CDR3 spells CASSNSGGEQFF. The CDR3 coding sequence is TGTGCCAGCAGCAACAGCGGGGGAGAGCAGTTCTTC.

The gene calls are TRBV3-1 (or the pseudogene TRBV3-2) and TRBJ2-7; TRBD1 matches 10 bases. This CDR3 is built from 15 residues. V lost 4 bases, J lost 3 bases, and 6 bases stayed unmatched. Germline CDR1 reads LGHDT; CDR2 reads YNNKEL (reference sequence). The chain's CDR3 is CASSPRTGGGYEQYF. The DNA for the CDR3 is TGTGCCAGCAGCCCACGGACAGGGGGAGGCTACGAGCAGTACTTC.

V is TRBV5-1 and J is TRBJ1-3; D uncertain. Germline CDR1 and CDR2: SGHRS and YFSETQ. V dropped 0 bases and J dropped 4 bases, with 5 bases sitting between them. This CDR3 spans 13 amino acids. The CDR3 reads CASSLAQGNTIYF. The CDR3 nucleotides read TGCGCCAGCAGCTTGGCCCAGGGAAACACCATATATTTT.

The chain links TRBV5-4 to TRBJ1-4; no clear D. This CDR3 region has 14 residues. V was shortened by 3 bases and J by 7 bases, with 13 bases between the two germline ends. Germline CDR1 is SGHNT and CDR2 is YYREEE (reference sequence). The CDR3 reads CASSSSGYGEKLFF. The CDR3 region has the DNA TGTGCCAGCAGCTCCTCGGGGTATGGTGAAAAACTGTTTTTT.

The chain carries TRBV7-8 and TRBJ1-2; D unclear. This CDR3 region has 16 residues. Germline-derived CDR1 and CDR2 are SGHVS and FQNEAQ. The V and J ends lost 1 base and 7 bases respectively, with 19 bases between them. CDR3 amino acids: CASSLGQLYNYGGYTF. For the CDR3, the DNA is TGTGCCAGCAGCTTAGGGCAGCTCTACAACTATGGTGGCTACACCTTC.

The rearrangement uses TRBV7-8 and TRBJ1-2; 7 bases match TRBD1. The CDR3 has 16 residues. The germline CDR1 and CDR2 sequences are SGHVS and FQNEAQ. Losses at the gene ends were 5 bases for V and 7 bases for J; bases not matched to a gene: 16. CDR3 in amino acids: CASSPESTGTVSGYTF. Written as DNA, the CDR3 is TGTGCCAGCAGCCCTGAGAGCACCGGGACAGTTTCTGGCTACACCTTC.

The chain joins TRBV4-1 to TRBJ2-1, with 10 bases that match TRBD2. With V trimmed by 0 bases and J by 0 bases, 11 bases remained unmatched. Germline CDR1 is MGHRA and CDR2 is YSYEKL. The CDR3 runs 20 residues. The CDR3 reads CASSQEPPASSGGSYNEQFF. In nucleotides, the CDR3 is TGCGCCAGCAGCCAAGAACCCCCGGCCTCTAGCGGGGGCTCCTACAATGAGCAGTTCTTC.

The chain joins TRBV7-3 to TRBJ2-7; the match to TRBD1 covers 7 bases. The CDR3 sequence is 15 residues long. Losses at the gene ends were 1 base for V and 0 bases for J; bases not matched to a gene: 3. From germline, CDR1 is SGHTA and CDR2 FQGTGA. The CDR3 sequence: CASSLMGDSSYEQYF. Here the CDR3 DNA reads TGTGCCAGCAGCTTAATGGGGGACAGCTCCTACGAGCAGTACTTC.

V is TRBV18 and J is TRBJ1-2; a weak D match, TRBD1 (6 bases). Trimming stripped 1 base from V and 8 bases from J, with 14 bases between. This CDR3 contains 14 residues. In germline, CDR1 is KGHSH, CDR2 LQKENI. Here the CDR3 DNA reads TGTGCCAGCTCACCACGGACAGATGGTAGGGGCTACACCTTC. It is translated as CASSPRTDGRGYTF.

The J gene is TRBJ2-7, the V gene TRBV5-1, with TRBD2 matching over 10 bases. The CDR3 has 15 amino acids. V gave up 2 bases and J gave up 3 bases; unmatched junction bases: 5. Germline V gives CDR1 SGHRS, CDR2 YFSETQ. The CDR3 DNA follows: TGCGCCAGCAGCTTTTTCCTAGCGGGGGACTACGAGCAGTACTTC. Encoded protein: CASSFFLAGDYEQYF.

The rearrangement links TRBV5-1 to TRBJ2-1; 9 nucleotides agree with TRBD2. The CDR3 runs 15 residues. The germline V gene has CDR1 SGHRS and CDR2 YFSETQ. The ends lost 4 bases at V and 3 bases at J; junction bases unmatched: 5. CDR3 DNA sequence: TGCGCCAGCAGCCGAAGTAGCGGGGGCTACAATGAGCAGTTCTTC. Amino acids: CASSRSSGGYNEQFF.

The chain links TRBV19 to TRBJ1-1, with 10 bases lining up with TRBD1. This CDR3 is 15 amino acids long. Looked up from germline, CDR1 is LNHDA and CDR2 is SQIVND (reference sequence). V shed 5 bases and J 7 bases; nucleotides not matched to a gene: 10. CDR3 sequence reads: CASSAGTGVVNEAFF. Written as DNA, the CDR3 is TGTGCCAGTAGTGCAGGGACAGGGGTTGTAAATGAAGCTTTCTTT.

The chain uses TRBV7-8 and TRBJ2-7; 8 nucleotides line up with TRBD2. This CDR3 is built from 15 residues. V shed 5 bases and J 2 bases; nucleotides not matched to a gene: 8. The germline CDR1 and CDR2 sequences are SGHVS and FQNEAQ. CDR3 DNA sequence: TGTGCCAGCAGCCTAGAGCGGGGGTCCACCTACGAGCAGTACTTC. It yields the protein CASSLERGSTYEQYF.

This clone has just a few counts. J is TRBJ2-1 and V is TRBV24-1, with a possible D match to TRBD2 (6 bases). V dropped 5 bases and J dropped 6 bases, with 13 bases sitting between them. CDR1 is KGHDR and CDR2 is SFDVKD in the germline V gene. This CDR3 has 14 amino acids. The DNA for the CDR3 is TGTGCCACCAGTGTGGGGCGGGGCGTCAATGAGCAGTTCTTC. It encodes CATSVGRGVNEQFF.

The CDR3 DNA reads TGTGCCACCGCCCGGGACTTTAATCAGCCCCAGCATTTT. This translates into CATARDFNQPQHF. This rearrangement joins TRBV2 to TRBJ1-5; the D gene is possibly TRBD1 (5 bases). Germline CDR1 and CDR2: SNHLY and FYNNEI. The V and J ends lost 10 bases and 4 bases respectively, with 14 bases between them. CDR3 length: 13 amino acids.

The rearrangement joins TRBV7-9 to TRBJ1-2, with a weak D call TRBD1 (5 bases). The CDR3 extends over 13 amino acids. The V end was cut by 2 bases, the J end by 5 bases, with 9 bases between. The germline gives CDR1 SEHNR, CDR2 FQNEAQ (reference sequence). CDR3 residues: CASSLSAGYGYTF. CDR3 nucleotides: TGTGCCAGCAGCTTATCTGCAGGGTATGGCTACACCTTC.

The chain couples TRBV7-4 to TRBJ1-3, with D uncertain. V lost 2 bases, J lost 2 bases, and 10 bases lay in between. The CDR3 loop spans 15 amino acids. Germline CDR1 is SGHVT and CDR2 is SQSDAQ. CDR3 loop: CASSLPRRAGNTIYF. The CDR3 DNA reads TGTGCCAGCAGCTTACCCAGGAGGGCTGGAAACACCATATATTTT.

This clone was recorded a few times. V usage is TRBV27 and J usage is TRBJ1-2; 9 nucleotides align to TRBD1. CDR1 is MNHEY, CDR2 SMNVEV, per germline (reference sequence). The CDR3 runs 14 residues. After removal of 5 bases from V and 3 bases from J, the junction contained 4 bases not matched to a gene. The CDR3 nucleotides read TGTGCCAGCAGTCCGGGACAGGGTGACTATGGCTACACCTTC. Its protein product is CASSPGQGDYGYTF.

The chain couples TRBV10-2 to TRBJ1-1, with 7 bases lining up with TRBD1. The CDR3 has 12 residues. Losses at the gene ends were 7 bases for V and 1 base for J; bases not matched to a gene: 0. Germline loops: CDR1 WSHSY, CDR2 SAAADI. The CDR3 region is CASTGGNTEAFF. Here the CDR3 DNA reads TGCGCCAGCACAGGGGGGAACACTGAAGCTTTCTTT.

This chain uses TRBV7-9 with TRBJ1-1, with TRBD1 identical over 8 bases. The CDR3 consists of 15 residues. After removal of 5 bases from V and 0 bases from J, the junction contained 5 bases not matched to a gene. CDR1 is SEHNR and CDR2 is FQNEAQ in the germline V gene (reference sequence). Here the CDR3 DNA reads TGTGCCAGCAGCCCCCAGGGGGCAGTGAACACTGAAGCTTTCTTT. It specifies CASSPQGAVNTEAFF.